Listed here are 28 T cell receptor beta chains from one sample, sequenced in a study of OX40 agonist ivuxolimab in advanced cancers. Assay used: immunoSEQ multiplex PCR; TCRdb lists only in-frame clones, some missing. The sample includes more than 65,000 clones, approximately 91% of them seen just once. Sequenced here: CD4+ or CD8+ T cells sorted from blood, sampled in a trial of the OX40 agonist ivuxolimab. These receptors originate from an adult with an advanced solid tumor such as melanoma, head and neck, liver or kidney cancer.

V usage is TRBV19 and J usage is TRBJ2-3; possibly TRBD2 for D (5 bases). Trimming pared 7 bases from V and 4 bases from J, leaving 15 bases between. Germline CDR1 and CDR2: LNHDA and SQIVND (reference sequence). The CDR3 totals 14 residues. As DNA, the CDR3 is TGTGCCAGTAAAGCGGCGAGGGATTCAGATACGCAGTATTTT. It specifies CASKAARDSDTQYF.

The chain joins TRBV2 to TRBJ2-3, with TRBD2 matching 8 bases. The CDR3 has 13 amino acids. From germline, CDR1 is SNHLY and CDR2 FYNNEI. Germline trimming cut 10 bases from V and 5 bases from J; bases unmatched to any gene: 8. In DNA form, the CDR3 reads TGTGCCACCACGGGGGGGGCGGGAGATACGCAGTATTTT. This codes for CATTGGAGDTQYF.

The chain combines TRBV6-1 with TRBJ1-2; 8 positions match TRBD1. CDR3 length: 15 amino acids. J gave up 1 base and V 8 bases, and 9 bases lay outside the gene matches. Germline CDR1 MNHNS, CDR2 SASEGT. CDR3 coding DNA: TGTGCCAGCTTCGGAGGACAGGGCTTTAACTATGGCTACACCTTC. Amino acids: CASFGGQGFNYGYTF.

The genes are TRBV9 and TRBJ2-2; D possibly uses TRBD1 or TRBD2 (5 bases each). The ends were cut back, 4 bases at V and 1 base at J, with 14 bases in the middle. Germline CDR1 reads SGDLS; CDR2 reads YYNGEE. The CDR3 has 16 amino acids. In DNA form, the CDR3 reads TGTGCCAGCAGCCTCCCTTTGGGGGTGAACACCGGGGAGCTGTTTTTT. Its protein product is CASSLPLGVNTGELFF.

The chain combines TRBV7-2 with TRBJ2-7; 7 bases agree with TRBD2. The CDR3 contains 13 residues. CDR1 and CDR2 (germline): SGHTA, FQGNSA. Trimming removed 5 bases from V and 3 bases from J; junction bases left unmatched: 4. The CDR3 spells CASSLGRDYEQYF. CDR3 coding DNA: TGTGCCAGCAGCCTTGGGAGGGACTACGAGCAGTACTTC.

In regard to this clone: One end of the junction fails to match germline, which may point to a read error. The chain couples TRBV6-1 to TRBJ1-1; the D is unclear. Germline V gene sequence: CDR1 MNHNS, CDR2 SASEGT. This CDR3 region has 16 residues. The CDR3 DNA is TGTGCCAGCAGTGACCGACAAAGGGTAGGGAACGCTGAAGCTTTCTTT. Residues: CASSDRQRVGNAEAFF.

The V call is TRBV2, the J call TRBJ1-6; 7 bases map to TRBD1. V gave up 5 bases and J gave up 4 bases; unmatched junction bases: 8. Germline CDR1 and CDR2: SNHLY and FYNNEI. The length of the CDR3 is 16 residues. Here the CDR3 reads CASSTGTAGYNSPLHF. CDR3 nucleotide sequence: TGTGCCAGCAGTACCGGGACAGCGGGGTATAATTCACCCCTCCACTTT.

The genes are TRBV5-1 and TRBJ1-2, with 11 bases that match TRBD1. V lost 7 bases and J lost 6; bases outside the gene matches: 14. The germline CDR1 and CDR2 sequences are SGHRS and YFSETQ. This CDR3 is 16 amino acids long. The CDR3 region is CASQPGQGVRNHGYTF. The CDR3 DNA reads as TGCGCCAGCCAACCGGGACAGGGGGTAAGAAACCATGGCTACACCTTC.

CDR3 in DNA: TGTGCCAGTAGCCTAGGGGTGACGGGCGGCTACACCTTC. This sequence encodes CASSLGVTGGYTF. This rearrangement joins TRBV19 to TRBJ1-2; D possibly corresponds to TRBD1 (5 bases). This CDR3 is 13 amino acids long. The V end lost 6 bases, the J end lost 8 bases, and 16 bases lay between the germline ends. CDR1 is LNHDA and CDR2 is SQIVND in the germline V gene (reference sequence). Complete variable domain (other parts from reference TRBV19 and TRBJ1-2): DGGITQSPKYLFRKEGQNVTLSCEQNLNHDAMYWYRQDPGQGLRLIYYSQIVNDFQKGDIAEGYSVSREKKESFPLTVTSAQKNPTAFYLCASSLGVTGGYTFGSGTRLTVV.

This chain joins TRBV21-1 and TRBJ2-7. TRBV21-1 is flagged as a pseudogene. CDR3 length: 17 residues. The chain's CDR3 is CASSKRWSSGPFNEQYF. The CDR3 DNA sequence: TGTGCCAGCAGCAAGCGTTGGAGTTCGGGACCGTTCAACGAGCAGTACTTC.

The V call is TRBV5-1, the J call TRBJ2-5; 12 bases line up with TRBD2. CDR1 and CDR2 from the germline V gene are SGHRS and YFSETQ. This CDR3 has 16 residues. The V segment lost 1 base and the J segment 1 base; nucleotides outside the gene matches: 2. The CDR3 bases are TGCGCCAGCAGCTTGACTAGCGGGGGGACCCAAGAGACCCAGTACTTC. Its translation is CASSLTSGGTQETQYF.

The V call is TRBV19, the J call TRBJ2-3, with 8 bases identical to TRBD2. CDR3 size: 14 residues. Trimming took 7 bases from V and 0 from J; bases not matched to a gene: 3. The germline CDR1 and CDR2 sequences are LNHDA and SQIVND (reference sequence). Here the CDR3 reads CASTSGGSTDTQYF. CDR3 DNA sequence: TGTGCCAGTACGAGCGGGGGTAGCACAGATACGCAGTATTTT.

CDR3 nucleotides: TGTGCCAGAAGCTTGACCGGACTAGCGGGGGTCTACAATGAGCAGTTCTTC. Translating it yields CARSLTGLAGVYNEQFF. The genes are TRBV5-3 and TRBJ2-1, with 13 bases identical to TRBD2. TRBV5-3 is flagged as an ORF with uncertain function. The CDR3 runs to 17 residues. Trimming at V came to 1 base and at J to 3 bases, leaving 4 bases not matched to a gene.

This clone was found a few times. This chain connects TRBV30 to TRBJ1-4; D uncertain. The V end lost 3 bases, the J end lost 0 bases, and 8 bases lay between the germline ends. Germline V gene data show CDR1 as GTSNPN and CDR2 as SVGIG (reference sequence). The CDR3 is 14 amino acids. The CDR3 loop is CAWRKSSTNEKLFF. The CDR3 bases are TGTGCCTGGAGGAAATCCTCAACTAATGAAAAACTGTTTTTT.

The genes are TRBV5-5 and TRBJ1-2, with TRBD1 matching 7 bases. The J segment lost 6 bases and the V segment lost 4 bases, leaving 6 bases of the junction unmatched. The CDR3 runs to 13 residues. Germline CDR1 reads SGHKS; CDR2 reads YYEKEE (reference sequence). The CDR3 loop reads CASSTLTGDGYTF. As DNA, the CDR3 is TGTGCCAGCAGCACCCTTACAGGGGATGGCTACACCTTC.

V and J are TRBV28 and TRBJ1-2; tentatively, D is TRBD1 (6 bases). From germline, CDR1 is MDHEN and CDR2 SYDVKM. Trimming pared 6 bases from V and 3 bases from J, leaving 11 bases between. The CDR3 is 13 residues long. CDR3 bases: TGTGCCAGCAGAAGCGGACAGCACTATGGCTACACCTTC. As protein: CASRSGQHYGYTF.

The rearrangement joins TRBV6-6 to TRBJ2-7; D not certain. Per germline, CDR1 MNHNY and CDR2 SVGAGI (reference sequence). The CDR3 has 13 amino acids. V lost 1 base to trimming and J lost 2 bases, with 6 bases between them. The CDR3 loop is CASSYLAAYEQYF. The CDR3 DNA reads TGTGCCAGCAGTTACTTGGCGGCCTACGAGCAGTACTTC.

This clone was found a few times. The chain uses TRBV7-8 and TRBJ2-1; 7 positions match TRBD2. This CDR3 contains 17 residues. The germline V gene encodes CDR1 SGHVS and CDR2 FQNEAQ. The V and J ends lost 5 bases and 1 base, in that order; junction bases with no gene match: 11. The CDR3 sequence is CASSPPLREASYNEQFF. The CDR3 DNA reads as TGTGCCAGCAGCCCACCCCTTCGGGAGGCGTCCTACAATGAGCAGTTCTTC.

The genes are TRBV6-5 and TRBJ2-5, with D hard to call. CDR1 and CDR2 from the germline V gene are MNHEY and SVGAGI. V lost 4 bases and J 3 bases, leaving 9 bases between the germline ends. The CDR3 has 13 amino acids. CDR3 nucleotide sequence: TGTGCCAGCAGTTCTCGACTGGAAGAGACCCAGTACTTC. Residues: CASSSRLEETQYF.

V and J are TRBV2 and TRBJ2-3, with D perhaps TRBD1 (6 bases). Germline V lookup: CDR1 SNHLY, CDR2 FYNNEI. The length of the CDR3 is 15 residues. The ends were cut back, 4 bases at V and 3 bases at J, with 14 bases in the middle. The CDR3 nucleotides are TGTGCCAGCAGTGCACAGGGTTTGGGGACAGATACGCAGTATTTT. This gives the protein CASSAQGLGTDTQYF.

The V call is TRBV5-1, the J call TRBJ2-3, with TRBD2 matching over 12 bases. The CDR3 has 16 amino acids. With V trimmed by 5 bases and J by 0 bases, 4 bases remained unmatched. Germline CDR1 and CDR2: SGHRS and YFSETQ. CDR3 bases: TGCGCCAGCAGAGTCGGGACTAGCGGGAGCACAGATACGCAGTATTTT. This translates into CASRVGTSGSTDTQYF. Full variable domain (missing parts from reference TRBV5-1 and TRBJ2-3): KAGVTQTPRYLIKTRGQQVTLSCSPISGHRSVSWYQQTPGQGLQFLFEYFSETQRNKGNFPGRFSGRQFSNSRSEMNVSTLELGDSALYLCASRVGTSGSTDTQYFGPGTRLTVL.

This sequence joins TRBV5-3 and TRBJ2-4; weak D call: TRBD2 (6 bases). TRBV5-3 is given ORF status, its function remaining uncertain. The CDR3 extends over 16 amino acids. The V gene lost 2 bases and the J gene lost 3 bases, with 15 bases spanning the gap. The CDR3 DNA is TGTGCCAGAAGCTTCCTTAGCGGAGTCCGCAAAAACATTCAGTACTTC. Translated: CARSFLSGVRKNIQYF.

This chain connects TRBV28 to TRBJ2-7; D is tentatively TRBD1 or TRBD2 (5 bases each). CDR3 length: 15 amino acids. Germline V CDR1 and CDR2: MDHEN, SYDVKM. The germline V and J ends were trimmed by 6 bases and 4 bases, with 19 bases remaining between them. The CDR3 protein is CASSPGGREQYEQYF. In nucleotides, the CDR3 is TGTGCCAGCAGCCCCGGCGGCAGGGAGCAGTACGAGCAGTACTTC.

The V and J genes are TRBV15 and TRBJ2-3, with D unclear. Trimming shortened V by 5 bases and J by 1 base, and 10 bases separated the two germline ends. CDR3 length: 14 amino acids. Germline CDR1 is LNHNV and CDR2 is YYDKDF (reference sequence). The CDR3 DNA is TGTGCCACCAGCTGGATGCTAGGCACAGATACGCAGTATTTT. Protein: CATSWMLGTDTQYF.

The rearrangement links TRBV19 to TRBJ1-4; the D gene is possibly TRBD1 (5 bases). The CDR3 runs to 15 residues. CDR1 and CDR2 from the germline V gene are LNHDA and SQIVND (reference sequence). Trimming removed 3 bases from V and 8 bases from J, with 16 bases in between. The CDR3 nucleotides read TGTGCCAGTAGTATCTTAGGGGCGCCGGGAGAAAAACTGTTTTTT. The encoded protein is CASSILGAPGEKLFF.

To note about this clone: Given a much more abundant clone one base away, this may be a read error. CDR3: CASSLGLAETQYF. Written as DNA, the CDR3 is TGTGCCAGCAGCTTGGGACTGGCAGAGACCCAGTACTTC. V gene TRBV5-6 combines with J gene TRBJ2-5; D not certain. Trimming removed 0 bases from V and 4 bases from J, with 7 bases in between. In germline, CDR1 is SGHDT, CDR2 YYEEEE. This CDR3 comprises 13 residues.

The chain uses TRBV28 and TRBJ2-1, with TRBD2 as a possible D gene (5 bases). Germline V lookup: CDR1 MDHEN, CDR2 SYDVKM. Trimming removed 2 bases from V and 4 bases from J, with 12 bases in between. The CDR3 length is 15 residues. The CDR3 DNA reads TGTGCCAGCAGTTTACGGGCGGGCATTTACAATGAGCAGTTCTTC. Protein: CASSLRAGIYNEQFF.

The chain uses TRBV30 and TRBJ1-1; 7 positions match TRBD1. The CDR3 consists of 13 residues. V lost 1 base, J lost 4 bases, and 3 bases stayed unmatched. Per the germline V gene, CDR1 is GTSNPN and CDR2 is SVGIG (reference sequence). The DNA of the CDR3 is TGTGCCTGGAGTGCGGGACAGTTCACTGAAGCTTTCTTT. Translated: CAWSAGQFTEAFF.